This T cell receptor (beta chain) was sequenced during a study of CD8 T cells in ankylosing spondylitis. Study-wide results and caveats: Some motif variants were previously reported in reactive arthritis synovial fluid and blood. The study identified a TCR beta motif of under 10 highly homologous variants that appeared characteristic of ankylosing spondylitis blood. In ankylosing spondylitis patients, matched synovial fluid reportedly showed significant enrichment of disease-linked clones.

The authors made TCR beta libraries by quantitative 5'-RACE with molecular barcodes. TCRdb reprocessed the 5' RACE reads with MiXCR, giving one entry per CDR3 protein. The sample includes a few hundred thousand distinct CDR3 sequences, approximately 8.2% of them seen just once. A few counts support this clonotype. Its specificity is unknown. CDR1 MNHEY and CDR2 SVGEGT come from the germline V gene. The V and J ends lost 8 bases and 1 base respectively, with 9 bases between them. The CDR3 spans 13 residues. The rearrangement joins TRBV6-2 or TRBV6-3 to TRBJ2-1; no clear D. The sequence came from a male donor with ankylosing spondylitis. The sample was blood, either unsorted or a sorted T cell fraction (not recorded which). This CDR3 reads CASEDGSYNEQFF. The CDR3 DNA reads TGTGCCAGCGAGGACGGATCCTACAATGAGCAGTTCTTC.